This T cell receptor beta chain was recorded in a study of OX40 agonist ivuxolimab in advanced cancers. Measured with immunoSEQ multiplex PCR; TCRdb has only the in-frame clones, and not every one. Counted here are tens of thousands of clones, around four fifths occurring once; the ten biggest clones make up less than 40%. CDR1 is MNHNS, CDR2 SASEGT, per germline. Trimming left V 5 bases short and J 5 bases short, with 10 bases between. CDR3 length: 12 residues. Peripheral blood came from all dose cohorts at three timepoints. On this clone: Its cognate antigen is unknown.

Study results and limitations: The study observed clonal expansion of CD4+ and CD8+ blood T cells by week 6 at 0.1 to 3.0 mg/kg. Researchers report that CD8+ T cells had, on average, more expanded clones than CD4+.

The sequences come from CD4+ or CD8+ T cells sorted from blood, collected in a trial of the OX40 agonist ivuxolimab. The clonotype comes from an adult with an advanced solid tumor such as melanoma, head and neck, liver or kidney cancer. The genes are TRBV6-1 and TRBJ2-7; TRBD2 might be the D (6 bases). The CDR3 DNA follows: TGTGCCAGCAGTCGGCGGGAACACGAGCAGTACTTC. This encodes CASSRREHEQYF.